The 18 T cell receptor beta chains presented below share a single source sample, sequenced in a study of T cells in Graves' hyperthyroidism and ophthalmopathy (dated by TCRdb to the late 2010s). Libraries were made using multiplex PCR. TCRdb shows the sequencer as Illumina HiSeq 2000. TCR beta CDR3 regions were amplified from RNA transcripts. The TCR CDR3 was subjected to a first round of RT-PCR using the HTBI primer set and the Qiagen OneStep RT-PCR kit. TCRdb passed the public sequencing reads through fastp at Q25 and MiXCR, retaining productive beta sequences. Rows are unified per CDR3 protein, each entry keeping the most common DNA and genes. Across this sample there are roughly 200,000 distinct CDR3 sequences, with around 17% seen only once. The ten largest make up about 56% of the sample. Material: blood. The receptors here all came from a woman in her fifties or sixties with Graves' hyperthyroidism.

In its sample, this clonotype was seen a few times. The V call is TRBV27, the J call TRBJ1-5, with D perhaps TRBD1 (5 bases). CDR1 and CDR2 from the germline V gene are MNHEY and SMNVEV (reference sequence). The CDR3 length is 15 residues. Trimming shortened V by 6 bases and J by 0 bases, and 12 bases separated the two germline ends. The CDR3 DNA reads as TGTGCCAGCAGAGTCCAGGGATATAGCAATCAGCCCCAGCATTTT. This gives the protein CASRVQGYSNQPQHF.

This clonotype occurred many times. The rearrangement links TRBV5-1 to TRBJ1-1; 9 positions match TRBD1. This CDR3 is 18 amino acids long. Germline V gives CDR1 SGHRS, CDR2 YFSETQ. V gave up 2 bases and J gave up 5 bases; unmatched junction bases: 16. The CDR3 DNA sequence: TGCGCCAGCAGCTTACCCCCGGCGACAGGGGGGTGGGTAACTGAAGCTTTCTTT. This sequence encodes CASSLPPATGGWVTEAFF.

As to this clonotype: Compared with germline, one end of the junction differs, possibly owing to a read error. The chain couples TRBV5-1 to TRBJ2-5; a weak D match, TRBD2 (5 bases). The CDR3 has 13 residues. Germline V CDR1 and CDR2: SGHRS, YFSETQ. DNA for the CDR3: TGCGTCAGCAGCCGCGAGCGGCAAGAGACCCAGTACTTC. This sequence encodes CVSSRERQETQYF.

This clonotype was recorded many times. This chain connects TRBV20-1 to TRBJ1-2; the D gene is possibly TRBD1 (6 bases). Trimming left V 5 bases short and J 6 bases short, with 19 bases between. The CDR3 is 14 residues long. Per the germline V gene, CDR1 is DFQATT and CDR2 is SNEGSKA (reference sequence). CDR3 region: CSAPTGGGKDGYTF. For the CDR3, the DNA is TGCAGTGCTCCAACGGGGGGCGGTAAAGATGGCTACACCTTC.

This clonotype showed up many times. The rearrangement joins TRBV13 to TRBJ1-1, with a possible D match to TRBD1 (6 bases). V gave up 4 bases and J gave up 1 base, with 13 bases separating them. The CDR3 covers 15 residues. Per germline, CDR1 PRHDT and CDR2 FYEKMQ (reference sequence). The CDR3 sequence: CASSWGRAKNTEAFF. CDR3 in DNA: TGTGCCAGCAGCTGGGGGCGGGCGAAGAACACTGAAGCTTTCTTT.

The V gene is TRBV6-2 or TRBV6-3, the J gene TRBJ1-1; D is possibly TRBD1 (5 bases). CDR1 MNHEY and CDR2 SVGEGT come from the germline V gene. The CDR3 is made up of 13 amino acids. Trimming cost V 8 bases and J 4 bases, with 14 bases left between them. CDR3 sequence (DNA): TGTGCCAGCGCTCCGGGGGGGTTCACTGAAGCTTTCTTT. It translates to CASAPGGFTEAFF.

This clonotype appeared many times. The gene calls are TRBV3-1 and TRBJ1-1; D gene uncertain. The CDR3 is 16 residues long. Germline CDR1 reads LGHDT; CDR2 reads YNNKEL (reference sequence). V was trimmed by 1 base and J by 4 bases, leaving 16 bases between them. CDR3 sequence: CASSQGTTGSLTEAFF. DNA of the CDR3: TGTGCCAGCAGCCAAGGAACAACGGGGTCCCTCACTGAAGCTTTCTTT.

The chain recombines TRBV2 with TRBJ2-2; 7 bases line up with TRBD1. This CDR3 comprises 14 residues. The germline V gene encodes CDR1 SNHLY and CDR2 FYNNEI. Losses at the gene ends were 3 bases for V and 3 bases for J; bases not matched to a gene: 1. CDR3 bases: TGTGCCAGCAGTGAGACAGGGTACACCGGGGAGCTGTTTTTT. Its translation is CASSETGYTGELFF.

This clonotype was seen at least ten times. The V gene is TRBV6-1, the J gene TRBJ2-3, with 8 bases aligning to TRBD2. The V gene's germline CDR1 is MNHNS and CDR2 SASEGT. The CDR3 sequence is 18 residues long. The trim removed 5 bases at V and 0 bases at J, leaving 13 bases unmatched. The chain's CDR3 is CASSYWGPASGSTDTQYF. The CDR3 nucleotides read TGTGCCAGCAGTTATTGGGGCCCTGCTAGCGGGAGCACAGATACGCAGTATTTT.

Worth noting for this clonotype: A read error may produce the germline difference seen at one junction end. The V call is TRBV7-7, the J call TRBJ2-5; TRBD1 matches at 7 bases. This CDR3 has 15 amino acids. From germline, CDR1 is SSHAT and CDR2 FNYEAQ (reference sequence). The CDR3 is CASSFAPDRQETQYF. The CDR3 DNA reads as TGTGCTAGCAGCTTCGCGCCGGACAGGCAAGAGACCCAGTACTTC.

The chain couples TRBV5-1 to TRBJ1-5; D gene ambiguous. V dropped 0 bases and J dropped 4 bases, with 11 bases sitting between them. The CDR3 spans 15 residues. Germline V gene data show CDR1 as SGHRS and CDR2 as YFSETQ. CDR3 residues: CASSLVAGTNQPQHF. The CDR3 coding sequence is TGCGCCAGCAGCTTGGTAGCAGGAACTAATCAGCCCCAGCATTTT.

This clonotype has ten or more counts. CDR3 coding DNA: TGTGCCAGCAGTCCAGCGGGACTAGCATTTGTAGATACGCAGTATTTT. Protein: CASSPAGLAFVDTQYF. The chain combines TRBV12-3 or TRBV12-4 with TRBJ2-3; 9 bases fit TRBD2. V lost 5 bases, J lost 5 bases, and 11 bases stayed unmatched. This CDR3 has 16 amino acids.

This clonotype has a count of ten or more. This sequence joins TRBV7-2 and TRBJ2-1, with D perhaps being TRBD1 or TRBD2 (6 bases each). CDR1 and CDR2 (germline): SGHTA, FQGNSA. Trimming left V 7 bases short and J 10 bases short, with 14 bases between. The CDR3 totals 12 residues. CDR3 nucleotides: TGTGCCAGCACCCAAGGGGGGCAAGAGCAGTTCTTC. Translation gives CASTQGGQEQFF.

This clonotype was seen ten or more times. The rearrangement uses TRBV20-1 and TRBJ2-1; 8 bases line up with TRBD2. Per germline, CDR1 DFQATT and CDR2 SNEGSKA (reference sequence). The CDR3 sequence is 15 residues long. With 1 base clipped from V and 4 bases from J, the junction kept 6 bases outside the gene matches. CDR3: CSARGGGLEYNEQFF. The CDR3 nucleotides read TGCAGTGCTAGAGGAGGGGGACTAGAGTACAATGAGCAGTTCTTC.

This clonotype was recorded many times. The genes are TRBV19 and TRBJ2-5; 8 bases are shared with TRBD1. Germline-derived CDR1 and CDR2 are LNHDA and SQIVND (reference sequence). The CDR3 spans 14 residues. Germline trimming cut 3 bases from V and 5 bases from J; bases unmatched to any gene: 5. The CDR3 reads CASSIGQGWETQYF. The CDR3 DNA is TGTGCCAGTAGTATTGGACAGGGCTGGGAGACCCAGTACTTC.

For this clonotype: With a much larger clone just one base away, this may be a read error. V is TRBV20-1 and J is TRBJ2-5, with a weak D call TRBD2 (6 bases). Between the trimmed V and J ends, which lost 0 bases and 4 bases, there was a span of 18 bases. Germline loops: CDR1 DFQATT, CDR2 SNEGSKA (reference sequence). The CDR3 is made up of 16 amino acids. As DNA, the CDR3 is TGCAGTGCTAGAGATGGGGCACCGGGAGTTCGAGAGACCCAGTACTTC. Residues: CSARDGAPGVRETQYF.

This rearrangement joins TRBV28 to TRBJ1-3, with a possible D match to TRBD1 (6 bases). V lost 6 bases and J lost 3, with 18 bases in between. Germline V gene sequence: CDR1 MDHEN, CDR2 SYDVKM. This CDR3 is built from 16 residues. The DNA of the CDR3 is TGTGCCAGCAGACCGCCTGCGGGGGGCAGTGGAAACACCATATATTTT. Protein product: CASRPPAGGSGNTIYF. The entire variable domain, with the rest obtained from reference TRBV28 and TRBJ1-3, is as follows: DVKVTQSSRYLVKRTGEKVFLECVQDMDHENMFWYRQDPGLGLRLIYFSYDVKMKEKGDIPEGYSVSREKKERFSLILESASTNQTSMYLCASRPPAGGSGNTIYFGEGSWLTVV.

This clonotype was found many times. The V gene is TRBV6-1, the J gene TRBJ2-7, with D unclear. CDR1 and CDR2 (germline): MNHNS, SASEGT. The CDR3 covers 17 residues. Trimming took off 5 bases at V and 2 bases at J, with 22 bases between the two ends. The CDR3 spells CASSSQLDTWHPYEQYF. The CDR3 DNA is TGTGCCAGCAGTTCCCAGTTAGATACGTGGCACCCCTACGAGCAGTACTTC.